A selection of T cell receptor beta chains follows, all from one sample in a study of blood T cell repertoires in COVID-19. Only in-frame clones appear in the TCRdb table, and some are missing; sequencing was by immunoSEQ multiplex PCR. The sample yields approximately 200,000 clones, around nine tenths seen once. The sequenced sample consisted of peripheral blood. These receptors all stem from a man between 60 and 70 years old who had recovered from COVID-19. The CDR3 runs from the conserved cysteine through the conserved F or W. The D gene is left open where the match is weak. Part of the rows lack a size; the others show once, few, many or a class for expanded clones.

abundance,v_gene,d_gene,j_gene,CDR3aa,CDR3nt
.,TRBV3-1/TRBV3-2,TRBD2,TRBJ2-5,CASRLAGPGPETQYF,TGTGCCAGCAGACTAGCGGGCCCCGGACCAGAGACCCAGTACTTC
.,TRBV10-2,TRBD1,TRBJ2-5,CASSDDRGQETQYF,TGCGCCAGCAGTGACGACAGGGGGCAAGAGACCCAGTACTTC
.,TRBV9,.,TRBJ2-6,CASSPLTSGANVLTF,TGTGCCAGCAGCCCGTTGACTTCTGGGGCCAACGTCCTGACTTTC
.,TRBV6-6,.,TRBJ2-4,CASSYPFPNIQYF,TGTGCCAGCAGTTACCCTTTTCCAAACATTCAGTACTTC
.,TRBV5-1,TRBD2,TRBJ2-3,CASSLEVGRAADTQYF,TGCGCCAGCAGCTTGGAAGTCGGGAGGGCCGCAGATACGCAGTATTTT
few,TRBV27,.,TRBJ1-2,CASNHPGYGYTF,TGTGCCAGCAATCATCCAGGGTATGGCTACACCTTC
.,TRBV5-4,.,TRBJ2-3,CASSPEIADTQYF,TGTGCCAGCAGCCCTGAGATCGCAGATACGCAGTATTTT
.,TRBV10-1,.,TRBJ2-3,CASSEPGLPGDTQYF,TGCGCCAGCAGTGAGCCTGGACTCCCGGGGGATACGCAGTATTTT
.,TRBV30,.,TRBJ2-7,CAWSDLDSITSYEQYF,TGTGCCTGGAGTGACCTCGACAGTATCACCTCCTACGAGCAGTACTTC
once,TRBV7-2,.,TRBJ2-5,CASSLGGRDVKTQYF,TGTGCCAGCAGCTTAGGAGGGAGAGATGTAAAGACCCAGTACTTC
.,TRBV5-6,TRBD1,TRBJ1-5,CASSSQGGSYQPQHF,TGTGCCAGCAGCTCACAGGGGGGATCTTATCAGCCCCAGCATTTT
.,TRBV3-1/TRBV3-2,.,TRBJ1-2,CASSQGGEGGYTF,TGTGCCAGCAGCCAAGGAGGTGAGGGAGGCTACACCTTC
.,TRBV5-1,TRBD2,TRBJ2-3,CASSLAGLAGDLTDTQYF,TGCGCCAGCAGCCTCGCGGGACTAGCGGGGGACCTCACAGATACGCAGTATTTT
.,TRBV6-5,TRBD1,TRBJ1-2,CASGQGRGYTF,TGTGCCAGCGGACAGGGGCGCGGCTACACCTTC
.,TRBV9,.,TRBJ1-2,CASSVGGTPNYGYTF,TGTGCCAGCAGCGTTGGGGGGACGCCGAACTATGGCTACACCTTC
.,TRBV6-5,TRBD1,TRBJ1-2,CASMKDREFNYGYTF,TGTGCCAGCATGAAGGACAGGGAGTTTAACTATGGCTACACCTTC
.,TRBV13,TRBD1,TRBJ2-7,CASRYRTGGVYEQYF,TGTGCCAGCAGATATAGGACAGGGGGAGTCTACGAGCAGTACTTC
.,TRBV7-9,.,TRBJ2-2,CASSLVVDTGELFF,TGTGCCAGCAGCTTAGTAGTGGACACCGGGGAGCTGTTTTTT
.,TRBV19,TRBD1,TRBJ2-7,CASSPRTGGTYEQYF,TGTGCCAGTAGTCCTAGGACAGGGGGGACCTACGAGCAGTACTTC
.,TRBV19,.,TRBJ2-7,CASSMGEGFLSYEQYF,TGTGCCAGTAGTATGGGCGAGGGCTTCCTCTCCTACGAGCAGTACTTC
.,TRBV10-2,.,TRBJ1-1,CASSESRSFF,TGCGCCAGCAGTGAGTCGCGTAGTTTCTTT
.,TRBV5-1,TRBD1,TRBJ2-6,CASSSGQGGSTGANVLTF,TGCGCCAGCAGCTCCGGACAGGGGGGGTCTACTGGGGCCAACGTCCTGACTTTC
.,TRBV15,TRBD1,TRBJ1-2,CATSREPVGGQVSNYGYTF,TGTGCCACCAGCAGAGAACCGGTTGGTGGACAGGTCTCTAACTATGGCTACACCTTC
once,TRBV18,TRBD1,TRBJ1-2,CASSPEDRPNWGGYTF,TGTGCCAGCTCGCCGGAGGACAGGCCGAACTGGGGTGGCTACACCTTC
.,TRBV9,.,TRBJ1-6,CASAGGGRGNSPLHF,TGTGCCAGCGCCGGGGGGGGCCGAGGAAATTCACCCCTCCACTTT
.,TRBV5-1,.,TRBJ2-1,CASSLGSQGPKNEQFF,TGCGCCAGCAGCTTGGGATCCCAGGGTCCTAAAAATGAGCAGTTCTTC
.,TRBV3-1/TRBV3-2,.,TRBJ2-5,CASSPPTGAETQYF,TGTGCCAGCAGCCCTCCGACAGGAGCAGAGACCCAGTACTTC
.,TRBV5-5,.,TRBJ2-7,CASSLESGTPSYEQYF,TGTGCCAGCAGCTTGGAAAGTGGCACACCATCCTACGAGCAGTACTTC
few,TRBV6-2/TRBV6-3,TRBD1,TRBJ1-1,CASSDPQGVNTEAFF,TGTGCCAGCAGTGACCCACAGGGGGTGAACACTGAAGCTTTCTTT
few,TRBV7-2,.,TRBJ1-5,CASSLASQGGSQPQHF,TGTGCCAGCAGCTTAGCCTCACAGGGAGGGAGTCAGCCCCAGCATTTT